Presented here are 26 T cell receptor beta chains from one specimen sequenced in a study of blood T cells in healthy people across ages. Combining a sample-barcoded 5' primer with a J-beta primer mix, a second PCR ran for roughly 7 to 12 cycles. TCRdb used MiXCR to reprocess the 5' RACE reads, holding one entry per CDR3 protein. Here the sample spans about 780,000 distinct CDR3 sequences, more than 25% being singletons. Separately, the same data were catalogued under a study of T cells of mothers and their children.

Sequenced input: blood. The receptor source for this set is a boy aged 10-17 years in good health.

This clonotype occurred a few times. A junction boundary mismatches the germline segment, possibly from a read error. The J gene is TRBJ2-4, the V gene TRBV20-1; no clear D. This CDR3 region has 13 residues. Germline-derived CDR1 and CDR2 are DFQATT and SNEGSKA (reference sequence). In DNA, the CDR3 is TGCAGTGCAGTAGGAGTAGCCAAAAGCATTCAGTACTTC. Its translation: CSAVGVAKSIQYF.

This clonotype was found once. The chain recombines TRBV11-2 with TRBJ2-2; D not certain. In germline, CDR1 is SGHAT, CDR2 FQNNGV. V was shortened by 6 bases and J by 5 bases, with 16 bases between the two germline ends. CDR3 length equals 15 residues. The CDR3 loop reads CASRLLGFRTGELFF. CDR3 nucleotides: TGTGCCAGCAGATTGCTGGGGTTTAGGACCGGGGAGCTGTTTTTT.

V and J are TRBV19 and TRBJ2-5; D possibly matches TRBD1 or TRBD2 (5 bases each). The CDR3 sequence is 13 residues long. V gave up 2 bases and J gave up 3 bases, with 7 bases separating them. Germline CDR1 LNHDA, CDR2 SQIVND (reference sequence). For the CDR3, the DNA is TGTGCCAGTAGTATAAGAGGGGAAGAGACCCAGTACTTC. The encoded protein is CASSIRGEETQYF. Full variable domain (outside the CDR3, taken from reference TRBV19 and TRBJ2-5): DGGITQSPKYLFRKEGQNVTLSCEQNLNHDAMYWYRQDPGQGLRLIYYSQIVNDFQKGDIAEGYSVSREKKESFPLTVTSAQKNPTAFYLCASSIRGEETQYFGPGTRLLVL.

The chain is built from TRBV28 and TRBJ2-7; TRBD1 agrees at 10 bases. CDR1 is MDHEN, CDR2 SYDVKM, per germline. The CDR3 is 16 residues long. J gave up 3 bases and V 5 bases, and 10 bases lay outside the gene matches. CDR3 loop: CASSTSGTGEDYEQYF. The CDR3 DNA follows: TGTGCCAGCAGTACTTCCGGGACAGGGGAAGACTACGAGCAGTACTTC.

The rearrangement joins TRBV19 to TRBJ2-5, with TRBD1 matching 10 bases. V dropped 5 bases and J dropped 2; count of bases not matched to a gene: 8. Germline CDR1 reads LNHDA; CDR2 reads SQIVND (reference sequence). The CDR3 spans 16 residues. CDR3 nucleotide sequence: TGTGCCAGTAGTTCGTTAACGGGACAGGGGCAAGAGACCCAGTACTTC. Encoded protein: CASSSLTGQGQETQYF.

This rearrangement joins TRBV6-2 or TRBV6-3 to TRBJ2-7, with 11 nucleotides matching TRBD2. CDR1 is MNHEY and CDR2 is SVGEGT in the germline V gene. This CDR3 contains 14 residues. The V and J ends lost 8 bases and 0 bases, in that order; junction bases with no gene match: 3. Here the CDR3 DNA reads TGTGCCAGCCAAACTAGCGGGGGCTCCTACGAGCAGTACTTC. It yields the protein CASQTSGGSYEQYF.

A word on this clonotype: At one end the junction does not follow the germline gene, possibly because of a read error. The chain joins TRBV11-2 to TRBJ2-5, with 12 positions matching TRBD2. CDR3 length: 15 amino acids. CDR1 and CDR2 from the germline V gene are SGHAT and FQNNGV. This CDR3 reads CAGSSLAGGSGEQYF. DNA of the CDR3: TGTGCCGGCAGCTCCCTAGCGGGGGGGTCTGGAGAGCAGTACTTC.

This clonotype was detected a few times. The chain carries TRBV2 and TRBJ1-6, with TRBD1 as a possible D gene (5 bases). Per the germline V gene, CDR1 is SNHLY and CDR2 is FYNNEI. CDR3 length equals 12 residues. V lost 7 bases and J 12 bases, leaving 13 bases between the germline ends. The CDR3, as DNA: TGTGCCAGCACCTTGATGGGGGAACCCCTCCACTTT. It codes for CASTLMGEPLHF. Variable domain in full (rest from reference TRBV2 and TRBJ1-6): EPEVTQTPSHQVTQMGQEVILRCVPISNHLYFYWYRQILGQKVEFLVSFYNNEISEKSEIFDDQFSVERPDGSNFTLKIRSTKLEDSAMYFCASTLMGEPLHFGNGTRLTVT.

The V gene is TRBV7-9, the J gene TRBJ1-1; D is uncertain. Germline CDR1 SEHNR, CDR2 FQNEAQ (reference sequence). Trimming took off 4 bases at V and 0 bases at J, with 12 bases between the two ends. The CDR3 consists of 15 residues. CDR3 nucleotides: TGTGCCAGCAGCTCCAGCTTGGTCGTGAACACTGAAGCTTTCTTT. Protein product: CASSSSLVVNTEAFF.

V usage is TRBV7-9 and J usage is TRBJ1-1, with 8 bases aligning to TRBD1. The CDR3 runs 15 residues. Germline V gene lookup returns CDR1 SEHNR and CDR2 FQNEAQ (reference sequence). Trimming cost V 5 bases and J 5 bases; bases outside gene matches: 10. CDR3 coding DNA: TGTGCCAGCAGCCCAGGGACAGGAATGGGTACTGAAGCTTTCTTT. This gives the protein CASSPGTGMGTEAFF.

The chain joins TRBV2 to TRBJ2-1; 10 nucleotides agree with TRBD1. The CDR3 runs to 15 residues. Germline CDR1 reads SNHLY; CDR2 reads FYNNEI. J gave up 2 bases and V 6 bases, and 4 bases lay outside the gene matches. Here the CDR3 DNA reads TGTGCCAGCAGGGCGGACAGGGGGACCTACAATGAGCAGTTCTTC. This translates into CASRADRGTYNEQFF.

The chain joins TRBV27 to TRBJ2-1; the D gene is possibly TRBD2 (5 bases). The CDR3 is 14 residues long. The V gene lost 3 bases and the J gene lost 6 bases, with 12 bases spanning the gap. CDR1 MNHEY and CDR2 SMNVEV come from the germline V gene (reference sequence). The CDR3 loop is CASSLVPGSNEQFF. CDR3 coding DNA: TGTGCCAGCAGTTTGGTGCCGGGGTCCAATGAGCAGTTCTTC.

This clonotype was seen a few times. The V and J genes are TRBV5-1 and TRBJ2-5; 10 nucleotides line up with TRBD1. CDR1 and CDR2 (germline): SGHRS, YFSETQ. Germline trimming cut 4 bases from V and 5 bases from J; bases unmatched to any gene: 8. This CDR3 region has 15 residues. For the CDR3, the DNA is TGCGCCAGCAGCCTCGGGGGACAGGGGACGGAGACCCAGTACTTC. Its protein product is CASSLGGQGTETQYF.

The genes are TRBV5-4 and TRBJ2-5; no clear D. Trimming removed 1 base from V and 1 base from J, with 20 bases in between. This CDR3 has 18 amino acids. Germline CDR1 is SGHNT and CDR2 is YYREEE (reference sequence). For the CDR3, the DNA is TGTGCCAGCAGCTTGATGACGGTGTTTACAGTCAGCCAAGAGACCCAGTACTTC. Translating it yields CASSLMTVFTVSQETQYF. Based on the CDR3 plus reference TRBV5-4 and TRBJ2-5, the full variable domain is ETGVTQSPTHLIKTRGQQVTLRCSSQSGHNTVSWYQQALGQGPQFIFQYYREEENGRGNFPPRFSGLQFPNYSSELNVNALELDDSALYLCASSLMTVFTVSQETQYFGPGTRLLVL.

The rearrangement joins TRBV28 to TRBJ1-2; D is perhaps TRBD1 (5 bases). The V gene lost 5 bases and the J gene lost 4 bases, with 11 bases spanning the gap. CDR1 MDHEN and CDR2 SYDVKM come from the germline V gene. The CDR3 length is 13 residues. This CDR3 reads CASSRQGVYGYTF. The CDR3 DNA sequence: TGTGCCAGCAGTCGGCAGGGTGTCTATGGCTACACCTTC.

The chain carries TRBV7-6 and TRBJ2-7, with D perhaps matching TRBD2 (7 bases). CDR1 and CDR2 from the germline V gene are SGHVS and FNYEAQ. The CDR3 is 15 residues long. Trimming shortened V by 1 base and J by 7 bases, and 17 bases separated the two germline ends. CDR3 nucleotide sequence: TGTGCCAGCAGCTTAGAGGCGGGGGCGCACCAGGAGCAGTACTTC. Translating it yields CASSLEAGAHQEQYF.

The chain is built from TRBV5-1 and TRBJ2-5; D unclear. The CDR3 is made up of 13 amino acids. The germline CDR1 and CDR2 sequences are SGHRS and YFSETQ. With 0 bases removed from V and 4 bases from J, the gap between germline ends came to 7 bases. The CDR3 DNA reads TGCGCCAGCAGCTTGGGATGGCCAGAGACCCAGTACTTC. This codes for CASSLGWPETQYF.

The chain joins TRBV5-5 to TRBJ2-3; D possibly matches TRBD1 or TRBD2 (6 bases each). Germline V gives CDR1 SGHKS, CDR2 YYEKEE (reference sequence). V was shortened by 6 bases and J by 4 bases, with 21 bases between the two germline ends. The CDR3 runs 16 residues. The CDR3 nucleotides read TGTGCCAGCACCCTAGGGGGGTCCCCGGGGGCAGATACGCAGTATTTT. Encoded protein: CASTLGGSPGADTQYF.

The gene calls are TRBV5-1 and TRBJ1-2; D might be TRBD1 (6 bases). CDR3 length: 14 amino acids. CDR1 is SGHRS, CDR2 YFSETQ, per germline. With 0 bases removed from V and 4 bases from J, the gap between germline ends came to 10 bases. CDR3 residues: CASSLDRARYGYTF. CDR3 DNA sequence: TGCGCCAGCAGCTTGGACAGGGCTCGCTATGGCTACACCTTC. Variable domain in full (rest from reference TRBV5-1 and TRBJ1-2): KAGVTQTPRYLIKTRGQQVTLSCSPISGHRSVSWYQQTPGQGLQFLFEYFSETQRNKGNFPGRFSGRQFSNSRSEMNVSTLELGDSALYLCASSLDRARYGYTFGSGTRLTVV.

This clonotype has a count of ten or more. CDR3 coding DNA: TGTGCCAGCAGTCCGGGGGCCTACGAGCAGTACTTC. As protein: CASSPGAYEQYF. The chain joins TRBV12-3 or TRBV12-4 to TRBJ2-7, with a tentative D call TRBD2 (6 bases). V lost 5 bases and J 2 bases, leaving 7 bases between the germline ends. The CDR3 runs 12 residues.

This clonotype has a handful of counts. V is TRBV5-1 and J is TRBJ2-4, with D maybe TRBD1 (5 bases). Trimming removed 2 bases from V and 5 bases from J, with 11 bases in between. This CDR3 contains 14 residues. CDR1 is SGHRS, CDR2 YFSETQ, per germline. CDR3 protein: CASSLGQGENIQYF. CDR3 coding DNA: TGCGCCAGCAGCTTAGGGCAGGGCGAAAACATTCAGTACTTC.

This clonotype turned up a few times. V gene TRBV3-1 combines with J gene TRBJ2-1; D unresolved. The DNA end lines up better with TRBJ2-5; the J call may be wrong. Germline values: CDR1 LGHDT, CDR2 YNNKEL (reference sequence). The CDR3 length is 15 residues. CDR3 sequence: CASSLAPGAGETQYF. The CDR3 DNA reads TGTGCCAGCAGCCTCGCCCCCGGAGCCGGGGAGACCCAGTACTTC.

The chain joins TRBV5-1 to TRBJ2-5; no clear D gene. The CDR3 consists of 13 residues. V was shortened by 9 bases and J by 5 bases, with 17 bases between the two germline ends. Germline V gene sequence: CDR1 SGHRS, CDR2 YFSETQ. The CDR3 nucleotides are TGCGCCAAAGTCCCCCCGCCCTGGGAGACCCAGTACTTC. It specifies CAKVPPPWETQYF.

There are a few counts of this clonotype. V and J are TRBV18 and TRBJ1-3, with a possible D match to TRBD1 (5 bases). Trimming took off 2 bases at V and 3 bases at J, with 11 bases between the two ends. Germline V gene lookup returns CDR1 KGHSH and CDR2 LQKENI. The CDR3 length is 15 residues. The CDR3, as DNA: TGTGCCAGCTCACCATGGGGCTACGATGGAAACACCATATATTTT. Its translation: CASSPWGYDGNTIYF.

The chain carries TRBV14 and TRBJ2-2; a possible D gene is TRBD1 (6 bases). V dropped 2 bases and J dropped 0 bases, with 10 bases sitting between them. CDR3 length: 16 amino acids. Germline values: CDR1 SGHDN, CDR2 FVKESK. CDR3 sequence: CASSQSGQSNTGELFF. The CDR3 DNA sequence: TGTGCCAGCAGCCAATCAGGACAGTCGAACACCGGGGAGCTGTTTTTT.

This clonotype was picked up a small number of times. The V call is TRBV6-5, the J call TRBJ2-7; D might be TRBD2 (6 bases). Germline assignment: CDR1 MNHEY and CDR2 SVGAGI. The V and J ends lost 5 bases and 0 bases respectively, with 11 bases between them. This CDR3 contains 14 residues. Written as DNA, the CDR3 is TGTGCCAGCAGTCAGGACTATACCTCCTACGAGCAGTACTTC. This sequence encodes CASSQDYTSYEQYF.